This T cell receptor beta chain was observed in a study of blood T cell repertoires in COVID-19. For the study at large: COVID-19 samples, acute and convalescent, were from the United States, Italy and Spain.

The table came from immunoSEQ multiplex PCR; TCRdb's copy has only in-frame clones and leaves some out. The table lists some 40,000 clones, over 75% of them singletons. In germline, CDR1 is KGHSH, CDR2 LQKENI. The CDR3 has 17 amino acids. After removal of 4 bases from V and 2 bases from J, the junction contained 9 bases not matched to a gene. This receptor was obtained from a man older than 75 with active or convalescent COVID-19. Specimen: peripheral blood. The rearrangement joins TRBV18 to TRBJ2-2; 8 bases align to TRBD2. The CDR3 DNA follows: TGTGCCAGCTCACGGCGGGAGGTACCCCTTAACACCGGGGAGCTGTTTTTT. Amino acid sequence: CASSRREVPLNTGELFF.